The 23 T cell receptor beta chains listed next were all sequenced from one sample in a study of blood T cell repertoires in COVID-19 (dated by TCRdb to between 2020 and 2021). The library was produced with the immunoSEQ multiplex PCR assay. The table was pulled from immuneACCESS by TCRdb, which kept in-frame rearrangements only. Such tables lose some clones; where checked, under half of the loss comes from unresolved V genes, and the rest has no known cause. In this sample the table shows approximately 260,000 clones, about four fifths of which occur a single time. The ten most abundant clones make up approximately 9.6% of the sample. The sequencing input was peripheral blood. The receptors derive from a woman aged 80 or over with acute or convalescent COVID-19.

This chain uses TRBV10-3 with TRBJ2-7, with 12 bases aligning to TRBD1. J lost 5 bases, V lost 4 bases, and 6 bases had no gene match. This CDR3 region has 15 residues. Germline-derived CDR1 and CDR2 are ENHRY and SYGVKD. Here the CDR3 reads CAISAPGQGADEQYF. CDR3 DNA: TGTGCCATCAGTGCCCCGGGACAGGGGGCCGACGAGCAGTACTTC.

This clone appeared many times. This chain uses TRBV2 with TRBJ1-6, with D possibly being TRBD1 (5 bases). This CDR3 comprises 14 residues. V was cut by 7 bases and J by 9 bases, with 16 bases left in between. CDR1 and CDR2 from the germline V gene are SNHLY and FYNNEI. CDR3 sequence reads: CASTRLTASSPLHF. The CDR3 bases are TGTGCCAGCACCCGATTGACAGCTTCTTCACCCCTCCACTTT. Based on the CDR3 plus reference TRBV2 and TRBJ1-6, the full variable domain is EPEVTQTPSHQVTQMGQEVILRCVPISNHLYFYWYRQILGQKVEFLVSFYNNEISEKSEIFDDQFSVERPDGSNFTLKIRSTKLEDSAMYFCASTRLTASSPLHFGNGTRLTVT.

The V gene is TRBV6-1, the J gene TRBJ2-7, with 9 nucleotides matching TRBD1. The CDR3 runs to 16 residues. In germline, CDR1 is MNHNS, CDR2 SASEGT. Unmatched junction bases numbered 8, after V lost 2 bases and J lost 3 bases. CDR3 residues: CASSESTGGRLYEQYF. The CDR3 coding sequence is TGTGCCAGCAGTGAAAGTACAGGGGGCAGGCTCTACGAGCAGTACTTC.

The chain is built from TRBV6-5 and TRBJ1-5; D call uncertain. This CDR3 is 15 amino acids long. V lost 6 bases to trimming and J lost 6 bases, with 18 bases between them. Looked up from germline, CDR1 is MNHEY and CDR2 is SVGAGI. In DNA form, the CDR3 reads TGTGCCAGCAGACACTCCGGGATGGGGATTCAGCCCCAGCATTTT. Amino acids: CASRHSGMGIQPQHF.

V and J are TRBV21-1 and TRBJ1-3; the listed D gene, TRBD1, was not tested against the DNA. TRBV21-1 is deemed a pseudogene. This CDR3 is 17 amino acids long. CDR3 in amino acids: CASPPGGIPIAGNTIYF. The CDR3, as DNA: TGTGCCAGCCCCCCTGGGGGCATCCCTATCGCTGGAAACACCATATATTTT.

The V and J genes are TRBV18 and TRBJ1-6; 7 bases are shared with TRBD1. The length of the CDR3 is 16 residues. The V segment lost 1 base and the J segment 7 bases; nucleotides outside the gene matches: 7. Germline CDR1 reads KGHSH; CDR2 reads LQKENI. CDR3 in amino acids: CASSPQAGGTNSPLHF. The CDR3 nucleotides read TGTGCCAGCTCACCACAGGCAGGGGGGACCAATTCACCCCTCCACTTT. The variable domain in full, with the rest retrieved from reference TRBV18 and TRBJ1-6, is NAGVMQNPRHLVRRRGQEARLRCSPMKGHSHVYWYRQLPEEGLKFMVYLQKENIIDESGMPKERFSAEFPKEGPSILRIQQVVRGDSAAYFCASSPQAGGTNSPLHFGNGTRLTVT.

The CDR3 here is CASSPAYEQYF. The CDR3 DNA follows: TGTGCCAGCAGCCCCGCCTACGAGCAGTACTTC. The genes are TRBV5-5 and TRBJ2-7; unclear D gene. This CDR3 is 11 amino acids long. Germline V gene data show CDR1 as SGHKS and CDR2 as YYEKEE (reference sequence). The V end lost 4 bases, the J end lost 2 bases, and 4 bases lay between the germline ends.

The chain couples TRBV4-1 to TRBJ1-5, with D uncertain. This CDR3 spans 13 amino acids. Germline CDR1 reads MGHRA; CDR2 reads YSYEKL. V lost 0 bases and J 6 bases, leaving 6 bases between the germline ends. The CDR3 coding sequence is TGCGCCAGCAGCCAAGATTTCAGTCAGCCCCAGCATTTT. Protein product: CASSQDFSQPQHF.

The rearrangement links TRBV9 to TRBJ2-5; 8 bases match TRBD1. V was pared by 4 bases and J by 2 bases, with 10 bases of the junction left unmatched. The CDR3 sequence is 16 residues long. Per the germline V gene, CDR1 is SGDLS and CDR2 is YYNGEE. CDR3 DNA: TGTGCCAGCAGCCCATCCAGGGGGCGCGCTCAAGAGACCCAGTACTTC. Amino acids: CASSPSRGRAQETQYF.

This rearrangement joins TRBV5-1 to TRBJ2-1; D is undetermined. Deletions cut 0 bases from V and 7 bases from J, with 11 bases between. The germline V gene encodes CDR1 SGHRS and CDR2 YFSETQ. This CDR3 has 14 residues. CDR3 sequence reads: CASSLVPGANEQFF. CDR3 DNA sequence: TGCGCCAGCAGCTTGGTACCTGGAGCTAATGAGCAGTTCTTC.

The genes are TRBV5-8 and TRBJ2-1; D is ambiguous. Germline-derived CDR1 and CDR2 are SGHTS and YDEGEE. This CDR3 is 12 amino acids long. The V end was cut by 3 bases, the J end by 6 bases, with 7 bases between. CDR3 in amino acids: CASSSEVNEQFF. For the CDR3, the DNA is TGTGCCAGCAGCTCCGAGGTCAATGAGCAGTTCTTC.

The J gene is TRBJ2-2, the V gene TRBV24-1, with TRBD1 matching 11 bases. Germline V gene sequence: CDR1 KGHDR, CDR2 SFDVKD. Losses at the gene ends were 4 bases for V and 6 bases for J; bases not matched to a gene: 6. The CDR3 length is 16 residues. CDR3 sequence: CATSDRRTGGPGELFF. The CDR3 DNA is TGTGCCACCAGTGACCGCCGGACAGGGGGCCCCGGGGAGCTGTTTTTT.

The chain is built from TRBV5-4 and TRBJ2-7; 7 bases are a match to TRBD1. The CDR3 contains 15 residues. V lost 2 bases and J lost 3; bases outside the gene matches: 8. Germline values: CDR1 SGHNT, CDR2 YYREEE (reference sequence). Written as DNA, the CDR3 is TGTGCCAGCAGCTTTGAGGGGGCGAGAGACTACGAGCAGTACTTC. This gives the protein CASSFEGARDYEQYF.

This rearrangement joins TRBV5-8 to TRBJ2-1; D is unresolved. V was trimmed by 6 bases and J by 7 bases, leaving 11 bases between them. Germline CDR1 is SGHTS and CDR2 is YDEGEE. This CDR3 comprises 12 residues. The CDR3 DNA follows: TGTGCCAGCACCTCCGGGTGGAATGAGCAGTTCTTC. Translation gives CASTSGWNEQFF. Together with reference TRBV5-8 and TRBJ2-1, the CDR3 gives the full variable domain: EAGVTQSPTHLIKTRGQQATLRCSPISGHTSVYWYQQALGLGLQFLLWYDEGEERNRGNFPPRFSGRQFPNYSSELNVNALELEDSALYLCASTSGWNEQFFGPGTRLTVL.

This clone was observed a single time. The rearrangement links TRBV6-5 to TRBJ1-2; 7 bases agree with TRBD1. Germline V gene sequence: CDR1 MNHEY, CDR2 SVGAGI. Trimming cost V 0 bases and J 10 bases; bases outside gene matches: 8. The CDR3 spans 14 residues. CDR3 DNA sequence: TGTGCCAGCAGTTACTCGAACAGGGGTGGGGACTACACCTTC. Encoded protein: CASSYSNRGGDYTF.

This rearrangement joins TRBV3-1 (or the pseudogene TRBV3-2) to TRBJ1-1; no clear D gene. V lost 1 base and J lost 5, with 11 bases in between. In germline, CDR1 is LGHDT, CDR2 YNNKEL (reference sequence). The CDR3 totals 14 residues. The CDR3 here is CASSQVPGNTEAFF. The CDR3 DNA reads TGTGCCAGCAGCCAAGTTCCGGGGAATACTGAAGCTTTCTTT.

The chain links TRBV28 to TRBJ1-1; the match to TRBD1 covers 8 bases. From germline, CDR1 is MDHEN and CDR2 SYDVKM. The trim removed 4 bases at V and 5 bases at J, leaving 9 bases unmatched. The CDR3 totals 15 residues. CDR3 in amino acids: CASSSHRGVGTEAFF. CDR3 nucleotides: TGTGCCAGCAGTTCACACAGGGGGGTGGGAACTGAAGCTTTCTTT.

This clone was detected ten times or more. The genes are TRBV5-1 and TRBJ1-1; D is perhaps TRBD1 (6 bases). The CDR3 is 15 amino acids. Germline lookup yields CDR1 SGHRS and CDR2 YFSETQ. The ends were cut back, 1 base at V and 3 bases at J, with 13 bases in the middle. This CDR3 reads CASSLPMGADTEAFF. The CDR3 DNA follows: TGCGCCAGCAGCTTGCCCATGGGGGCGGACACTGAAGCTTTCTTT.

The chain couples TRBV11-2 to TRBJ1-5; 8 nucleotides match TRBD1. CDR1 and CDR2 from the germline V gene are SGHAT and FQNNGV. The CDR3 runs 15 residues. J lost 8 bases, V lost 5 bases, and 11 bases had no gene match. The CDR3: CASSLTGQGDKPQHF. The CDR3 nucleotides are TGTGCCAGCAGCCTAACCGGACAGGGTGATAAGCCCCAGCATTTT.

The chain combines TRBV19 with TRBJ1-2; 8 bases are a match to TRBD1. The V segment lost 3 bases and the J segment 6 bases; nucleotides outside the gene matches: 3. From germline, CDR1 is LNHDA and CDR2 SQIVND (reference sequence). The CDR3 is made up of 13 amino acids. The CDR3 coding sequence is TGTGCCAGTAGTATTCCAGGGGGCGATGGCTACACCTTC. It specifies CASSIPGGDGYTF.

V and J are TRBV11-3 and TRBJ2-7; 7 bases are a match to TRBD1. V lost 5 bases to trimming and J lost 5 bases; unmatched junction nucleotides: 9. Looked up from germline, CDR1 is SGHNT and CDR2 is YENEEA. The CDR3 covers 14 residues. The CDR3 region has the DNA TGTGCCAGCAGCCCCCACGACAGGGCTGACGAGCAGTACTTC. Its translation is CASSPHDRADEQYF.

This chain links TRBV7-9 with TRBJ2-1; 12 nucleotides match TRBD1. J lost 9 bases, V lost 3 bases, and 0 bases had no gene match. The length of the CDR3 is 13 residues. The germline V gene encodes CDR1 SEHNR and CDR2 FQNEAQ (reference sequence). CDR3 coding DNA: TGTGCCAGCAGCTTGGGACAGGGGGCTGAGCAGTTCTTC. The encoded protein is CASSLGQGAEQFF.

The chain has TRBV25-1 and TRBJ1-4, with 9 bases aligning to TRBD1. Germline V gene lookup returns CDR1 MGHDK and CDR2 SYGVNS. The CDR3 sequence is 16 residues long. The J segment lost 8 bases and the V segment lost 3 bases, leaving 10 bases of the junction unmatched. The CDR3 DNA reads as TGTGCCAGCAGTGACAACAGGGGGCGGAGACGGGAAAAACTGTTTTTT. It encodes CASSDNRGRRREKLFF.